A single sample is the source of the 25 T cell receptor beta chains below, sequenced in a study of cytomegalovirus exposure and HLA in healthy donors. This PCR relied on a set of 60 Vbeta primers and 13 Jbeta primers. This table comes from immunoSEQ multiplex PCR, and its TCRdb copy is limited to in-frame clones, with some not included. The sample has under 250,000 clones, over 75% seen once. Specimen: PBMCs. These receptors all come from a human donor in good health.

The chain has TRBV6-6 and TRBJ1-1; D gene unclear. Germline CDR1 MNHNY, CDR2 SVGAGI (reference sequence). Trimming took 3 bases from V and 1 from J, leaving 9 bases between them. This CDR3 region has 14 residues. As DNA, the CDR3 is TGTGCCAGCAGTTATGCAGGCCCGAACACTGAAGCTTTCTTT. This sequence encodes CASSYAGPNTEAFF.

V is TRBV11-1 and J is TRBJ2-5; 12 bases are shared with TRBD1. V was clipped by 6 bases and J by 6 bases; unmatched bases: 14. The CDR3 consists of 17 residues. The germline gives CDR1 SGHAT, CDR2 FQDESV (reference sequence). DNA for the CDR3: TGTGCCAGCAGTCCGGGACAGGGGGCATTTCCCCCCAAGACCCAGTACTTC. Protein product: CASSPGQGAFPPKTQYF.

This clone was seen only a few times. The chain joins TRBV6-5 to TRBJ2-7; D gene uncertain. V was pared by 4 bases and J by 12 bases, with 19 bases between. The CDR3 loop spans 13 amino acids. Looked up from germline, CDR1 is MNHEY and CDR2 is SVGAGI. CDR3 sequence reads: CASSSPRLPHWYF. The DNA for the CDR3 is TGTGCCAGCAGTTCACCCAGGCTCCCCCATTGGTACTTC.

V usage is TRBV27 and J usage is TRBJ2-5; D may be TRBD1 (5 bases). Trimming stripped 6 bases from V and 4 bases from J, with 18 bases between. The CDR3 contains 15 residues. Looked up from germline, CDR1 is MNHEY and CDR2 is SMNVEV (reference sequence). The CDR3 nucleotides read TGTGCCAGCAGCCGACATGGGGCTGGTGGAGAGACCCAGTACTTC. Amino acid sequence: CASSRHGAGGETQYF.

V usage is TRBV27 and J usage is TRBJ1-5; TRBD1 matches at 9 bases. Trimming cost V 5 bases and J 4 bases; bases outside gene matches: 12. The V gene's germline CDR1 is MNHEY and CDR2 SMNVEV (reference sequence). The CDR3 length is 17 residues. This chain's CDR3 is CASSPTPLTGGNQPQHF. The CDR3 DNA reads TGTGCCAGCAGTCCGACCCCCCTGACAGGGGGAAATCAGCCCCAGCATTTT.

The chain links TRBV7-2 to TRBJ2-2; no reliable D call. The CDR3 has 18 amino acids. V lost 0 bases and J lost 2, with 16 bases in between. Germline-derived CDR1 and CDR2 are SGHTA and FQGNSA. This chain's CDR3 is CASSLARPLRVNTGELFF. CDR3 in DNA: TGTGCCAGCAGCTTAGCGCGGCCCCTACGCGTTAACACCGGGGAGCTGTTTTTT.

This chain joins TRBV10-1 and TRBJ2-3; D gene ambiguous. This CDR3 is built from 15 residues. CDR1 is WNHNN and CDR2 is SYGVQD in the germline V gene (reference sequence). Trimming stripped 3 bases from V and 2 bases from J, with 12 bases between. The CDR3 coding sequence is TGCGCCAGCAGTGAAAGTGGAGTACTCACAGATACGCAGTATTTT. Amino acid sequence: CASSESGVLTDTQYF.

V and J are TRBV2 and TRBJ2-1; TRBD2 agrees at 8 bases. With 6 bases clipped from V and 9 bases from J, the junction kept 4 bases outside the gene matches. CDR1 is SNHLY and CDR2 is FYNNEI in the germline V gene. The CDR3 extends over 12 amino acids. CDR3 amino acids: CASSGRAAEQFF. The CDR3 DNA sequence: TGTGCCAGCAGCGGGAGGGCCGCTGAGCAGTTCTTC.

The chain recombines TRBV11-3 with TRBJ2-1; 7 bases are a match to TRBD1. V shed 5 bases and J 6 bases; nucleotides not matched to a gene: 7. The length of the CDR3 is 14 residues. Germline-derived CDR1 and CDR2 are SGHNT and YENEEA. The CDR3 DNA reads TGTGCCAGCAGCCCCCGGGACAGAGTCAATGAGCAGTTCTTC. It translates to CASSPRDRVNEQFF. Full variable domain (missing parts from reference TRBV11-3 and TRBJ2-1): EAGVVQSPRYKIIEKKQPVAFWCNPISGHNTLYWYLQNLGQGPELLIRYENEEAVDDSQLPKDRFSAERLKGVDSTLKIQPAELGDSAVYLCASSPRDRVNEQFFGPGTRLTVL.

V is TRBV6-1 and J is TRBJ2-2; the match to TRBD1 covers 9 bases. After removal of 6 bases from V and 6 bases from J, the junction contained 8 bases not matched to a gene. The CDR3 is made up of 15 amino acids. Germline lookup yields CDR1 MNHNS and CDR2 SASEGT. The CDR3 reads CASRGSGTGPGELFF. CDR3 DNA sequence: TGTGCCAGCAGGGGATCCGGGACAGGGCCCGGGGAGCTGTTTTTT.

The chain couples TRBV6-5 to TRBJ2-7; TRBD1 agrees at 12 bases. There are 16 residues in the CDR3. Per the germline V gene, CDR1 is MNHEY and CDR2 is SVGAGI. The trim removed 2 bases at V and 2 bases at J, leaving 4 bases unmatched. CDR3 sequence reads: CASSYTGQGAAYEQYF. In nucleotides, the CDR3 is TGTGCCAGCAGTTACACGGGACAGGGGGCCGCCTACGAGCAGTACTTC.

V gene TRBV27 combines with J gene TRBJ2-1, with 8 bases that match TRBD1. V shed 2 bases, J shed 10 bases, and the junction held 1 base outside the gene matches. CDR1 MNHEY and CDR2 SMNVEV come from the germline V gene (reference sequence). This CDR3 has 12 residues. This chain's CDR3 is CASSLQGAEQFF. The CDR3 DNA follows: TGTGCCAGCAGTTTACAGGGGGCCGAGCAGTTCTTC.

V gene TRBV9 combines with J gene TRBJ2-5; 8 bases line up with TRBD1. The CDR3 runs 15 residues. Germline CDR1 is SGDLS and CDR2 is YYNGEE. J lost 5 bases, V lost 0 bases, and 6 bases had no gene match. The CDR3 spells CASSVGAGGIETQYF. CDR3 DNA sequence: TGTGCCAGCAGCGTAGGGGCAGGGGGCATCGAGACCCAGTACTTC.

This chain uses TRBV19 with TRBJ2-7; 7 positions match TRBD1. CDR1 and CDR2 (germline): LNHDA, SQIVND (reference sequence). The ends lost 4 bases at V and 2 bases at J; junction bases unmatched: 8. The CDR3 sequence is 15 residues long. Here the CDR3 reads CASSRTGQSTYEQYF. CDR3 in DNA: TGTGCCAGTAGTAGAACGGGACAGAGTACCTACGAGCAGTACTTC.

This chain uses TRBV29-1 with TRBJ1-2, with 8 bases identical to TRBD1. Germline trimming cut 4 bases from V and 3 bases from J; bases unmatched to any gene: 4. The CDR3 is 13 residues long. Germline CDR1 and CDR2: SQVTM and ANQGSEA. The CDR3 DNA follows: TGCAGCGTTGGACAGGGGATGGACTATGGCTACACCTTC. It specifies CSVGQGMDYGYTF.

The chain joins TRBV28 to TRBJ2-7, with 9 bases fitting TRBD1. CDR1 and CDR2 from the germline V gene are MDHEN and SYDVKM. V lost 4 bases, J lost 7 bases, and 14 bases stayed unmatched. CDR3 size: 16 residues. CDR3 in amino acids: CASSSPTGGRRREQYF. The CDR3 region has the DNA TGTGCCAGCAGTTCGCCTACAGGGGGCCGTCGTAGAGAGCAGTACTTC.

This sequence joins TRBV6-5 and TRBJ2-5; 12 bases agree with TRBD2. J gave up 4 bases and V 6 bases, and 6 bases lay outside the gene matches. The length of the CDR3 is 15 residues. The germline gives CDR1 MNHEY, CDR2 SVGAGI. The CDR3 DNA reads TGTGCCAGCAGCACTAGCGGGAGGTATCTAGAGACCCAGTACTTC. It translates to CASSTSGRYLETQYF.

The J gene is TRBJ2-7, the V gene TRBV2; maybe TRBD1 (6 bases). Trimming pared 6 bases from V and 1 base from J, leaving 19 bases between. This CDR3 region has 16 residues. CDR1 SNHLY and CDR2 FYNNEI come from the germline V gene. CDR3 amino acids: CASSALRSQGSYEQYF. CDR3 coding DNA: TGTGCCAGCAGCGCTCTTCGATCACAGGGATCCTACGAGCAGTACTTC.

CDR3 DNA sequence: TGTGCCAGCAGTACAGGGGGCGCAGATACGCAGTATTTT. Protein product: CASSTGGADTQYF. The chain joins TRBV5-4 to TRBJ2-3; 9 bases are a match to TRBD1. V was pared by 5 bases and J by 4 bases, with 2 bases of the junction left unmatched. Per germline, CDR1 SGHNT and CDR2 YYREEE (reference sequence). This CDR3 has 13 amino acids.

The V and J genes are TRBV29-1 and TRBJ2-7, with TRBD2 matching over 7 bases. The CDR3 is 11 residues long. V was clipped by 7 bases and J by 6 bases; unmatched bases: 6. CDR1 and CDR2 (germline): SQVTM, ANQGSEA. CDR3 nucleotides: TGCAGCGCCCGGGGGGAGAGCGAGCAGTACTTC. It yields the protein CSARGESEQYF.

This clone has more than one count but fewer than ten. As DNA, the CDR3 is TGTGCCAGCAGCCAAGTCCAGGGGAACATGCCAGAAGCTTTCTTT. Translation gives CASSQVQGNMPEAFF. The chain recombines TRBV4-2 with TRBJ1-1; possibly TRBD1 for D (6 bases). Germline V CDR1 and CDR2: LGHNA, YNFKEQ. CDR3 size: 15 residues. V lost 1 base and J lost 8, with 17 bases in between.

The chain combines TRBV15 with TRBJ2-1; 15 positions agree with TRBD2. The CDR3 covers 19 residues. Germline V gives CDR1 LNHNV, CDR2 YYDKDF (reference sequence). V was clipped by 4 bases and J by 4 bases; unmatched bases: 11. CDR3: CATSIPGTSGRKLYNEQFF. DNA of the CDR3: TGTGCCACCAGCATCCCCGGGACTAGCGGGAGGAAGCTATACAATGAGCAGTTCTTC.

This chain links TRBV18 with TRBJ2-5; weak D call: TRBD2 (5 bases). Trimming cost V 0 bases and J 4 bases, with 18 bases left between them. This CDR3 region has 17 residues. CDR1 is KGHSH, CDR2 LQKENI, per germline. Here the CDR3 DNA reads TGTGCCAGCTCACCACCTCTTTTGGGAGCGGTGGGAGAGACCCAGTACTTC. It is translated as CASSPPLLGAVGETQYF.

The CDR3 DNA reads as TGTGCCAGCAGCCGGGGTAGCTCGAGCTCCTACGAGCAGTACTTC. Its translation is CASSRGSSSSYEQYF. The chain carries TRBV6-1 and TRBJ2-7; possible D gene TRBD2, 5 bases. The CDR3 loop spans 15 amino acids. With 6 bases removed from V and 0 bases from J, the gap between germline ends came to 15 bases. Germline V lookup: CDR1 MNHNS, CDR2 SASEGT.

The rearrangement joins TRBV28 to TRBJ2-7; TRBD1 aligns across 9 bases. V was pared by 4 bases and J by 3 bases, with 7 bases of the junction left unmatched. Germline loops: CDR1 MDHEN, CDR2 SYDVKM. The CDR3 runs to 15 residues. The CDR3 loop is CASSSGQGFYYEQYF. The CDR3, as DNA: TGTGCCAGCAGTTCGGGACAGGGTTTCTACTACGAGCAGTACTTC.